This TCR beta chain is from a study of spatial heterogeneity in lung cancer. The time point: sample taken at primary tumor resection. Findings and caveats of the study: Tumoral mutation counts were tracked by counts of expanded intratumoral alpha and beta TCRs.

The CDR3 has 16 residues. Trimming took 0 bases from V and 4 from J; bases not matched to a gene: 10. Germline-derived CDR1 and CDR2 are SGHRS and YFSETQ. This clonotype has ten or more counts. Antigen specificity is unknown. TCRdb processed the 5' RACE reads anew with MiXCR; each CDR3 protein has one entry. The repertoire has 20,000 to 25,000 distinct CDR3 sequences, 2.8% of them found once; the top ten carry about 7.3%. The chain uses TRBV5-1 and TRBJ2-7; 7 nucleotides match TRBD2. This TCR came from a male donor with early-stage non-small cell lung cancer. The sequencing here drew on lung tumor tissue, taken at surgery. The CDR3 protein is CASSLVEGGPPYEQYF. DNA of the CDR3: TGCGCCAGCAGCTTGGTCGAGGGAGGGCCCCCATACGAGCAGTACTTC.